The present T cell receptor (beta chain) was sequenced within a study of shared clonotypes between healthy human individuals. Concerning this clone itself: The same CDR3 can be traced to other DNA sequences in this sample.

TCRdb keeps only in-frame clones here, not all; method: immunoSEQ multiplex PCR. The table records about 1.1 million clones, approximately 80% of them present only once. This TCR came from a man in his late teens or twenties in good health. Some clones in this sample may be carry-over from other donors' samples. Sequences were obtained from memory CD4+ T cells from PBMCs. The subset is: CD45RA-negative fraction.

CDR3 DNA: TGTGCCAGCAGTATCAGCTACGAGCAGTACTTC. It specifies CASSISYEQYF. This chain uses TRBV2 with TRBJ2-7; D is ambiguous. In germline, CDR1 is SNHLY, CDR2 FYNNEI. This CDR3 spans 11 amino acids. V was clipped by 5 bases and J by 3 bases, with 5 bases between them.